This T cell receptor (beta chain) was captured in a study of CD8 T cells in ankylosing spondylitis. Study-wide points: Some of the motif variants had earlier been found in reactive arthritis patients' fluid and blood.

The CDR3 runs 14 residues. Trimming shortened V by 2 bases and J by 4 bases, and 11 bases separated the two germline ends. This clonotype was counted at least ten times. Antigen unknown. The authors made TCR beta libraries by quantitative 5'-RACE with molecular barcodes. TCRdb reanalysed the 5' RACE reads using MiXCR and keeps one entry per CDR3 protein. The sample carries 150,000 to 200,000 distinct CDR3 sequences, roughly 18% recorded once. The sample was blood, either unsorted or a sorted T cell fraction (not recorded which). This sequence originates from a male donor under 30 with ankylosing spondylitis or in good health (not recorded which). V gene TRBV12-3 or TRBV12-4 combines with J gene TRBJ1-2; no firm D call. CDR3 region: CASSLIVGSYGYTF. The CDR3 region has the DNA TGTGCCAGCAGTTTAATAGTAGGGTCCTATGGCTACACCTTC.